The next 24 T cell receptor beta chains were all read from a single sample in a study of blood T cells in healthy people across ages. Primed by a sample-barcoded 5' primer and a J-beta primer mix, a second PCR proceeded for about 6 to 12 cycles. A single record per CDR3 protein comes from TCRdb applying MiXCR to the 5' RACE reads. The table includes 1 million or so distinct CDR3 sequences, roughly a quarter detected once. The data were also submitted as part of a second study, on T cells of mothers and their children.

The sequencing input was blood. Source of these receptors: a girl aged 2 to 9 in good health.

There are a few counts of this clonotype. The chain couples TRBV20-1 to TRBJ2-7; the D call may be TRBD1 or TRBD2 (5 bases each). CDR3 length: 16 amino acids. V lost 0 bases to trimming and J lost 2 bases, with 17 bases between them. Looked up from germline, CDR1 is DFQATT and CDR2 is SNEGSKA (reference sequence). In nucleotides, the CDR3 is TGCAGTGCTAGAGATCCCACTTGGGACCCAACCTACGAGCAGTACTTC. Protein: CSARDPTWDPTYEQYF.

This clonotype was detected only a few times. CDR3 amino acids: CASSLGGSLNYGYTF. The CDR3 nucleotides are TGTGCCAGCAGTTTGGGAGGCAGCCTGAACTATGGCTACACCTTC. This chain joins TRBV27 and TRBJ1-2; D remains unclear. The CDR3 runs 15 residues. V lost 3 bases, J lost 2 bases, and 13 bases lay in between. CDR1 is MNHEY and CDR2 is SMNVEV in the germline V gene (reference sequence).

This sequence joins TRBV20-1 and TRBJ2-4, with TRBD2 matching over 9 bases. This CDR3 is built from 15 residues. Germline CDR1 reads DFQATT; CDR2 reads SNEGSKA (reference sequence). Trimming took 3 bases from V and 5 from J; bases not matched to a gene: 8. The DNA for the CDR3 is TGCAGTGCTAGCAGAGCGGGAGGCCCCCAAAACATTCAGTACTTC. It is translated as CSASRAGGPQNIQYF.

The chain joins TRBV28 to TRBJ2-5; D not resolved. The end of the DNA fits TRBJ2-1 better, so the J call may be wrong. The germline V gene has CDR1 MDHEN and CDR2 SYDVKM. This CDR3 has 16 residues. DNA of the CDR3: TGTGCCAGCAGTTTCCCATACACCCACCTAAACAATGAGCAGTTCTTC. This codes for CASSFPYTHLNNEQFF.

This clonotype was counted a few times. This chain connects TRBV7-3 to TRBJ2-4; tentative D call: TRBD1 (5 bases). The V end lost 3 bases, the J end lost 11 bases, and 26 bases lay between the germline ends. CDR3 length: 17 amino acids. The V gene's germline CDR1 is SGHTA and CDR2 FQGTGA. In nucleotides, the CDR3 is TGTGCCAGCAGCTTCATTAGAGCTCGTCCAGGGATACCTCTTCAGTACTTC. It yields the protein CASSFIRARPGIPLQYF.

The chain carries TRBV29-1 and TRBJ2-1; D assignment may be TRBD1 or TRBD2 (5 bases each). The J call may be in error: the DNA end matches TRBJ2-5 better. The CDR3 is made up of 12 amino acids. Germline loops: CDR1 SQVTM, CDR2 ANQGSEA. The CDR3 region is CSALGTSETQYF. DNA for the CDR3: TGCAGCGCTCTCGGGACCTCGGAGACCCAGTACTTC.

In nucleotides, the CDR3 is TGTGCCAGTAGTGGATCAGACTGGTACATTCAGTACTTC. Amino acids: CASSGSDWYIQYF. The rearrangement uses TRBV19 and TRBJ2-4, with D unclear. Between the trimmed V and J ends, which lost 5 bases and 8 bases, there was a span of 13 bases. The CDR3 consists of 13 residues. The V gene's germline CDR1 is LNHDA and CDR2 SQIVND (reference sequence).

Only a few counts were recorded for this clonotype. J is TRBJ2-3 and V is TRBV12-3 or TRBV12-4; TRBD2 agrees at 8 bases. J was trimmed by 2 bases and V by 3 bases; bases with no gene match: 7. The CDR3 contains 16 residues. This chain's CDR3 is CASSFAGGPLTDTQYF. The CDR3 coding sequence is TGTGCCAGCAGTTTTGCGGGGGGCCCTCTCACAGATACGCAGTATTTT.

The V and J genes are TRBV12-5 and TRBJ2-5, with D hard to call. The J call could be wrong; TRBJ2-1 is a better fit for the DNA end. This CDR3 spans 12 amino acids. Looked up from germline, CDR1 is LGHNT and CDR2 is FRNRAP. The CDR3 loop reads CASGFPPNEQFF. The CDR3 region has the DNA TGTGCTAGTGGTTTCCCACCCAATGAGCAGTTCTTC.

The chain carries TRBV7-2 and TRBJ2-7; D possibly corresponds to TRBD2 (5 bases). CDR3 length: 14 amino acids. The germline V and J ends were trimmed by 3 bases and 6 bases, with 15 bases remaining between them. Germline CDR1 is SGHTA and CDR2 is FQGNSA. DNA of the CDR3: TGTGCCAGCAGCTTTTACCTCGAGGGCGGCGAGCAGTACTTC. Its translation is CASSFYLEGGEQYF.

This clonotype was observed a handful of times. The J gene is TRBJ2-5, the V gene TRBV9; TRBD1 aligns across 9 bases. The length of the CDR3 is 16 residues. Per germline, CDR1 SGDLS and CDR2 YYNGEE. V shed 4 bases and J 5 bases; nucleotides not matched to a gene: 12. In DNA, the CDR3 is TGTGCCAGCAGCCCGAGCCAGGGACAGGGTTGGGAGACCCAGTACTTC. This gives the protein CASSPSQGQGWETQYF.

This clonotype has just a few counts. The J gene is TRBJ2-7, the V gene TRBV7-6, with D perhaps given as TRBD1 or TRBD2 (6 bases each). Per the germline V gene, CDR1 is SGHVS and CDR2 is FNYEAQ. The CDR3 spans 16 residues. Between the trimmed V and J ends, which lost 4 bases and 2 bases, there was a span of 18 bases. The CDR3 bases are TGTGCCAGCAGCTCCGTTCGCGGCGGGACAACCTACGAGCAGTACTTC. Translation gives CASSSVRGGTTYEQYF.

The chain employs TRBV7-9 and TRBJ2-1; D call uncertain. The CDR3 spans 12 residues. CDR1 and CDR2 from the germline V gene are SEHNR and FQNEAQ (reference sequence). V gave up 6 bases and J gave up 8 bases, with 11 bases separating them. CDR3 in amino acids: CASREDVDEQFF. Here the CDR3 DNA reads TGTGCCAGCAGAGAGGACGTCGATGAGCAGTTCTTC.

The chain couples TRBV29-1 to TRBJ2-3; D not certain. V was clipped by 5 bases and J by 2 bases, with 14 bases between them. Germline V CDR1 and CDR2: SQVTM, ANQGSEA. This CDR3 is 14 amino acids long. The CDR3 DNA reads as TGCAGCGTTTCTGAGAAGGGCACCACAGATACGCAGTATTTT. This encodes CSVSEKGTTDTQYF.

This chain links TRBV5-5 with TRBJ1-1; weak D call: TRBD1 (5 bases). CDR1 is SGHKS and CDR2 is YYEKEE in the germline V gene (reference sequence). The V end lost 0 bases, the J end lost 4 bases, and 7 bases lay between the germline ends. The CDR3 consists of 13 residues. CDR3 DNA sequence: TGTGCCAGCAGCTTGGCGACAGCCACTGAAGCTTTCTTT. Translated, it gives CASSLATATEAFF.

This clonotype was observed a handful of times. The chain carries TRBV2 and TRBJ1-5, with 8 nucleotides matching TRBD1. The V gene end was trimmed by 3 bases and the J gene end by 6 bases; junction bases not matched to a gene: 4. The germline V gene encodes CDR1 SNHLY and CDR2 FYNNEI. This CDR3 contains 14 residues. The CDR3 DNA reads TGTGCCAGCAGTGAGATGGGGACAGGTCAGCCCCAGCATTTT. Encoded protein: CASSEMGTGQPQHF.

The rearrangement uses TRBV12-3 or TRBV12-4 and TRBJ2-7; 11 bases map to TRBD2. V trimming: 8 bases; J trimming: 4 bases; junction bases outside the gene matches: 10. The CDR3 has 15 residues. For the CDR3, the DNA is TGTGCCAGCTCTGGCCTAACTAGCGGGAGTTACGAGCAGTACTTC. Translated, it gives CASSGLTSGSYEQYF.

This clonotype was detected a few times. This sequence joins TRBV7-9 and TRBJ2-1, with 11 nucleotides matching TRBD1. This CDR3 has 17 residues. V lost 2 bases and J lost 7; bases outside the gene matches: 10. CDR1 is SEHNR and CDR2 is FQNEAQ in the germline V gene (reference sequence). CDR3 sequence reads: CASSLTIRDRGRNEQFF. The CDR3 DNA sequence: TGTGCCAGCAGCTTAACGATCCGGGACAGGGGGAGGAATGAGCAGTTCTTC.

J is TRBJ1-5 and V is TRBV9; 7 bases align to TRBD1. Germline-derived CDR1 and CDR2 are SGDLS and YYNGEE. The CDR3 has 15 residues. V shed 3 bases and J 0 bases; nucleotides not matched to a gene: 3. The CDR3 sequence: CASSARGLSNQPQHF. The CDR3 DNA is TGTGCCAGCAGCGCGAGGGGGCTTAGCAATCAGCCCCAGCATTTT.

Only a few counts were recorded for this clonotype. The V call is TRBV29-1, the J call TRBJ2-5, with D perhaps TRBD2 (5 bases). The J call may be faulty, since TRBJ2-7 better matches the DNA end. Germline V CDR1 and CDR2: SQVTM, ANQGSEA. This CDR3 has 12 residues. CDR3 nucleotide sequence: TGCAGCGTTCTAGCTAACTCCTACGAGCAGTACTTC. The encoded protein is CSVLANSYEQYF.

Notes on this clonotype: Here the CDR3 omits its conserved ending phenylalanine or tryptophan, so a read error is the likely source. The V call is TRBV6-2 or TRBV6-3, the J call TRBJ1-5; D is ambiguous. V shed 8 bases and J shed 4 bases, with 12 bases lying between them. Looked up from germline, CDR1 is MNHEY and CDR2 is SVGEGT. The CDR3 has 13 amino acids. This chain's CDR3 is CASFEDLNQPQHL. As DNA, the CDR3 is TGTGCCAGCTTCGAGGACCTTAATCAGCCCCAGCATCTT.

This rearrangement joins TRBV7-2 to TRBJ2-7; TRBD2 matches 10 bases. V lost 5 bases, J lost 1 base, and 11 bases stayed unmatched. Germline V gene sequence: CDR1 SGHTA, CDR2 FQGNSA. This CDR3 has 17 residues. CDR3 loop: CASSPTLPSGGSYEQYF. CDR3 DNA: TGTGCCAGCAGCCCCACCCTTCCTAGCGGGGGTTCCTACGAGCAGTACTTC.

This clonotype turned up a few times. The CDR3 DNA sequence: TGTGCCAGCCTTAACCCCCGGGACAGCGGTTGGGGCTACACCTTC. Its protein product is CASLNPRDSGWGYTF. The rearrangement links TRBV19 to TRBJ1-2; 7 positions match TRBD1. Germline V gene lookup returns CDR1 LNHDA and CDR2 SQIVND (reference sequence). V shed 9 bases, J shed 8 bases, and the junction held 18 bases outside the gene matches. This CDR3 has 15 amino acids.

This chain uses TRBV21-1 with TRBJ2-5. TRBV21-1 constitutes a pseudogene. CDR3 length: 15 amino acids. The CDR3 sequence is CASSTYAGDQETQYF. The CDR3 DNA reads TGTGCCAGCAGCACTTACGCGGGGGACCAAGAGACCCAGTACTTC.